A single TCR beta chain is shown here with its context. This sample stems from a study of blood T cell repertoires in COVID-19. Sequenced by immunoSEQ multiplex PCR; TCRdb stores in-frame clones only, minus some. This table holds about 270,000 clones, roughly 85% found once. This CDR3 region has 18 residues. The germline CDR1 and CDR2 sequences are MDHEN and SYDVKM. V lost 5 bases to trimming and J lost 2 bases, with 22 bases between them. Sequencing used peripheral blood. The clonotype comes from a woman younger than 30 with acute or convalescent COVID-19. The genes are TRBV28 and TRBJ1-5, with D maybe TRBD1 (5 bases). CDR3 DNA sequence: TGTGCCAGCAGTCCGGCTCTTACTGCAGCGGGGGGCAATCAGCCCCAGCATTTT. It is translated as CASSPALTAAGGNQPQHF.